These 17 T cell receptor beta chains were sequenced from one sample in a study of cytomegalovirus exposure and HLA in healthy donors. TCRdb's copy holds only in-frame clones and misses some; the assay was immunoSEQ multiplex PCR. This table has about 64,000 clones, 92% appearing once. The sequenced sample was PBMCs. The source of these receptors is a woman under 30 in good health and CMV-seronegative.

The chain's CDR3 is CASSLSGQGSYEQYF. CDR3 in DNA: TGTGCCAGCAGTTTATCGGGACAGGGGTCCTACGAGCAGTACTTC. The rearrangement uses TRBV27 and TRBJ2-7, with 10 bases aligning to TRBD1. CDR3 length: 15 residues. J was trimmed by 1 base and V by 0 bases; bases with no gene match: 0. CDR1 and CDR2 from the germline V gene are MNHEY and SMNVEV (reference sequence).

The chain recombines TRBV6-5 with TRBJ1-2; 8 nucleotides agree with TRBD1. V lost 5 bases and J lost 5; bases outside the gene matches: 7. The germline CDR1 and CDR2 sequences are MNHEY and SVGAGI. CDR3 length: 14 residues. Written as DNA, the CDR3 is TGTGCCAGCAGTGTTGGACAGGGAAAATATGGCTACACCTTC. It is translated as CASSVGQGKYGYTF.

Here the CDR3 DNA reads TGTGCCAGCAGCAGGCTCCACGAGCAGTACTTC. Residues: CASSRLHEQYF. V is TRBV28 and J is TRBJ2-7; D gene uncertain. V was clipped by 6 bases and J by 5 bases, with 8 bases between them. Germline V gives CDR1 MDHEN, CDR2 SYDVKM. CDR3 length equals 11 residues. Combining the CDR3 with reference TRBV28 and TRBJ2-7 gives the whole variable domain DVKVTQSSRYLVKRTGEKVFLECVQDMDHENMFWYRQDPGLGLRLIYFSYDVKMKEKGDIPEGYSVSREKKERFSLILESASTNQTSMYLCASSRLHEQYFGPGTRLTVT.

There are a few counts of this clone. V and J are TRBV29-1 and TRBJ2-2, with TRBD1 identical over 9 bases. The CDR3 contains 16 residues. Germline V gene data show CDR1 as SQVTM and CDR2 as ANQGSEA. The V and J ends lost 7 bases and 2 bases, in that order; junction bases with no gene match: 11. The CDR3 is CSAGTGKGGNTGELFF. In DNA form, the CDR3 reads TGCAGCGCAGGGACAGGGAAGGGGGGAAACACCGGGGAGCTGTTTTTT.

The rearrangement links TRBV7-9 to TRBJ2-3; 7 nucleotides match TRBD2. Germline assignment: CDR1 SEHNR and CDR2 FQNEAQ (reference sequence). V lost 4 bases to trimming and J lost 0 bases; unmatched junction nucleotides: 7. The CDR3 runs 16 residues. CDR3 amino acids: CASSSGTTLSTDTQYF. In nucleotides, the CDR3 is TGTGCCAGCAGCTCCGGGACTACTCTCAGCACAGATACGCAGTATTTT.

The rearrangement links TRBV7-9 to TRBJ2-4, with 9 nucleotides matching TRBD2. Germline CDR1 SEHNR, CDR2 FQNEAQ (reference sequence). V trimming: 5 bases; J trimming: 6 bases; junction bases outside the gene matches: 14. The CDR3 runs to 17 residues. CDR3 protein: CASSPTGGRARRNIQYF. CDR3 bases: TGTGCCAGCAGCCCGACGGGCGGGAGGGCCCGAAGAAACATTCAGTACTTC.

The chain couples TRBV27 to TRBJ1-1; 8 nucleotides agree with TRBD1. The germline CDR1 and CDR2 sequences are MNHEY and SMNVEV (reference sequence). With 0 bases clipped from V and 11 bases from J, the junction kept 5 bases outside the gene matches. The CDR3 is 13 amino acids. CDR3: CASSLSGQGEAFF. The CDR3 DNA follows: TGTGCCAGCAGTTTATCCGGACAGGGCGAGGCTTTCTTT.

This chain joins TRBV10-3 and TRBJ2-2; 8 nucleotides agree with TRBD2. V dropped 9 bases and J dropped 6; count of bases not matched to a gene: 12. This CDR3 is 15 amino acids long. Germline V gene lookup returns CDR1 ENHRY and CDR2 SYGVKD. The CDR3 bases are TGTGCCATGGCGGGGGGAGGTTTCTCCTCCGGGGAGCTGTTTTTT. Protein sequence: CAMAGGGFSSGELFF.

The CDR3 region has the DNA TGTGCCAGCAACCGCAGGGGCCGTGGGACCGGGGAGCTGTTTTTT. It codes for CASNRRGRGTGELFF. The V gene is TRBV6-5, the J gene TRBJ2-2, with a possible D match to TRBD1 (6 bases). The germline V and J ends were trimmed by 7 bases and 5 bases, with 17 bases remaining between them. Germline V CDR1 and CDR2: MNHEY, SVGAGI. This CDR3 contains 15 residues.

This clone appeared once. The chain combines TRBV5-1 with TRBJ1-2, with D unclear. The germline V gene has CDR1 SGHRS and CDR2 YFSETQ. This CDR3 contains 15 residues. Trimming left V 7 bases short and J 2 bases short, with 18 bases between. The CDR3, as DNA: TGCGCCAGCGGATATGGTGTGGGCCGCAACTATGGCTACACCTTC. Its translation is CASGYGVGRNYGYTF.

The chain employs TRBV9 and TRBJ2-4; D remains ambiguous. Trimming pared 3 bases from V and 6 bases from J, leaving 7 bases between. This CDR3 is built from 12 residues. CDR1 is SGDLS and CDR2 is YYNGEE in the germline V gene. The CDR3 is CASSGGTNIQYF. As DNA, the CDR3 is TGTGCCAGCAGCGGAGGAACAAACATTCAGTACTTC.

The sample holds a few counts of this clone. V is TRBV27 and J is TRBJ1-1, with D maybe TRBD1 (5 bases). The germline V gene has CDR1 MNHEY and CDR2 SMNVEV (reference sequence). Trimming took 6 bases from V and 1 from J, leaving 9 bases between them. This CDR3 comprises 13 residues. CDR3 bases: TGTGCCAGCAGACGCAGGGAGAACACTGAAGCTTTCTTT. It specifies CASRRRENTEAFF.

The rearrangement uses TRBV28 and TRBJ2-5; no firm D call. V was clipped by 4 bases and J by 2 bases, with 5 bases between them. The CDR3 length is 12 residues. CDR1 MDHEN and CDR2 SYDVKM come from the germline V gene. In DNA form, the CDR3 reads TGTGCCAGCAGTTCAAATCAAGAGACCCAGTACTTC. Protein sequence: CASSSNQETQYF.

The genes are TRBV30 and TRBJ2-1; 9 bases agree with TRBD1. Trimming removed 7 bases from V and 4 bases from J; junction bases left unmatched: 5. The CDR3 spans 13 residues. The V gene's germline CDR1 is GTSNPN and CDR2 SVGIG (reference sequence). The CDR3 reads CALDRGNYNEQFF. The CDR3 DNA follows: TGTGCCTTAGACAGGGGGAATTACAATGAGCAGTTCTTC. Full variable domain (remainder filled in from reference TRBV30 and TRBJ2-1): SQTIHQWPATLVQPVGSPLSLECTVEGTSNPNLYWYRQAAGRGLQLLFYSVGIGQISSEVPQNLSASRPQDRQFILSSKKLLLSDSGFYLCALDRGNYNEQFFGPGTRLTVL.

The J gene is TRBJ2-7, the V gene TRBV6-6; D possibly corresponds to TRBD2 (5 bases). In germline, CDR1 is MNHNY, CDR2 SVGAGI (reference sequence). This CDR3 comprises 14 residues. Trimming stripped 4 bases from V and 5 bases from J, with 15 bases between. The CDR3 here is CASSSQWEIHEQYF. CDR3 DNA: TGTGCCAGCAGTTCCCAATGGGAGATCCACGAGCAGTACTTC.

The chain couples TRBV15 to TRBJ2-1; 8 bases line up with TRBD2. Germline values: CDR1 LNHNV, CDR2 YYDKDF (reference sequence). This CDR3 has 17 residues. V shed 0 bases and J 3 bases; nucleotides not matched to a gene: 7. CDR3 bases: TGTGCCACCAGCAGAGATCGCGGAGCGGGGGTCTACAATGAGCAGTTCTTC. Translated, it gives CATSRDRGAGVYNEQFF. Full variable domain (rest looked up from reference TRBV15 and TRBJ2-1): DAMVIQNPRYQVTQFGKPVTLSCSQTLNHNVMYWYQQKSSQAPKLLFHYYDKDFNNEADTPDNFQSRRPNTSFCFLDIRSPGLGDTAMYLCATSRDRGAGVYNEQFFGPGTRLTVL.

This sequence joins TRBV11-2 and TRBJ1-2, with D maybe TRBD1 (6 bases). The CDR3 covers 13 residues. V was shortened by 1 base and J by 5 bases, with 8 bases between the two germline ends. Germline-derived CDR1 and CDR2 are SGHAT and FQNNGV. The CDR3 region has the DNA TGTGCCAGCAGCTTAGGGACAGCTTATGGCTACACCTTC. Encoded protein: CASSLGTAYGYTF.